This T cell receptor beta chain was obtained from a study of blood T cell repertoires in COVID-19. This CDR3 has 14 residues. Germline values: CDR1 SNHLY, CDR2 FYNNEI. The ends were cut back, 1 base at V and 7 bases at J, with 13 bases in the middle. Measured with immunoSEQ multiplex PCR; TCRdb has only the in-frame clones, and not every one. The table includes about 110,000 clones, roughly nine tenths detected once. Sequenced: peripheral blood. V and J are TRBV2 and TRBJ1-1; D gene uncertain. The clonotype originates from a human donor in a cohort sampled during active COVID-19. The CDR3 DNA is TGTGCCAGCAGTGAAGGTTTGGGCTACGGTGAAGCTTTCTTT. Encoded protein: CASSEGLGYGEAFF. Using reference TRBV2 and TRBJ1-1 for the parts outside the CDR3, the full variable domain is EPEVTQTPSHQVTQMGQEVILRCVPISNHLYFYWYRQILGQKVEFLVSFYNNEISEKSEIFDDQFSVERPDGSNFTLKIRSTKLEDSAMYFCASSEGLGYGEAFFGQGTRLTVV.